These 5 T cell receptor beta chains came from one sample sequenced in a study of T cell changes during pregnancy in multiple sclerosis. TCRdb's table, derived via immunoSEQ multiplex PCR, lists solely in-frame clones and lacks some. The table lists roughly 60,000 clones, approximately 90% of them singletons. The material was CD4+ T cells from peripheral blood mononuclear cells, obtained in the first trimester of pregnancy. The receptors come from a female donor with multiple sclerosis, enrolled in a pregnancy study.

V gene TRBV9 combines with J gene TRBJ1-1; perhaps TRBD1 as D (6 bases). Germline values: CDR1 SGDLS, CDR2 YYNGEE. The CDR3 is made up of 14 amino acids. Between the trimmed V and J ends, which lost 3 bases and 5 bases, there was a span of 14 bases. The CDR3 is CASSALGGSTEAFF. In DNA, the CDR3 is TGTGCCAGCAGCGCCCTAGGGGGTTCGACTGAAGCTTTCTTT.

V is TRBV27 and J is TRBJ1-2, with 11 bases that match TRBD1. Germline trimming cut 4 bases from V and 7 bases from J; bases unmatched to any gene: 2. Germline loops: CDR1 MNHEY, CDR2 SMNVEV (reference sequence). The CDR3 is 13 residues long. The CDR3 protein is CASSWTGGGGYTF. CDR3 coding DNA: TGTGCCAGCAGTTGGACAGGGGGCGGTGGCTACACCTTC.

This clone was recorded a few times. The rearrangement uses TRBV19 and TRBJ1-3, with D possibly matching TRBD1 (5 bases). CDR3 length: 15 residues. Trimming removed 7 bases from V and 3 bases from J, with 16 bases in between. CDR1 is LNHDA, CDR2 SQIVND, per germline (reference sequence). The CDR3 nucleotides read TGTGCCAGTACCCAGGGAACAGTGGGTGGAAACACCATATATTTT. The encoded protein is CASTQGTVGGNTIYF.

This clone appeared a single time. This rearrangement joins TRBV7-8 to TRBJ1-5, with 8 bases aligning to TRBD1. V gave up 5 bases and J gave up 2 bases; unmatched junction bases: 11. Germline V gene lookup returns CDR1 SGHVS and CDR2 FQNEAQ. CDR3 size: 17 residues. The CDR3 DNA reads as TGTGCCAGCAGCCTCGGGACAGGAAGGTTTGGCAATCAGCCCCAGCATTTT. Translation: CASSLGTGRFGNQPQHF.

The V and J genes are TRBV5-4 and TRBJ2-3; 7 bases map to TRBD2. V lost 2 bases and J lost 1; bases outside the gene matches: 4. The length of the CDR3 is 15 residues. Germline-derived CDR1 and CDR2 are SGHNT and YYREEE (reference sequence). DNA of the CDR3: TGTGCCAGCAGCTTAGGTGGGGGGGGCACAGATACGCAGTATTTT. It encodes CASSLGGGGTDTQYF.